What follows are 8 T cell receptor beta chains derived from one specimen sequenced in a study of cytomegalovirus exposure and HLA in healthy donors. Primers for the PCR totalled 60 Vbeta and 13 Jbeta. Generated by immunoSEQ multiplex PCR, the TCRdb table keeps only in-frame clones and is missing some. The repertoire holds 150,000 to 200,000 clones, 81% seen once, with around 1.9% in the top ten. The material sequenced was PBMCs. The receptor set was obtained from a young woman in good health and CMV-seropositive.

The rearrangement joins TRBV2 to TRBJ2-2; tentative D call: TRBD2 (6 bases). The CDR3 contains 14 residues. Germline CDR1 and CDR2: SNHLY and FYNNEI. Trimming shortened V by 6 bases and J by 5 bases, and 13 bases separated the two germline ends. The CDR3 loop is CASRGTGGTGELFF. CDR3 bases: TGTGCCAGCAGGGGAACAGGAGGGACCGGGGAGCTGTTTTTT.

J is TRBJ2-1 and V is TRBV30; maybe TRBD1 (6 bases). Deletions cut 4 bases from V and 4 bases from J, with 11 bases between. From germline, CDR1 is GTSNPN and CDR2 SVGIG (reference sequence). This CDR3 has 13 residues. The CDR3 here is CAWTGHQYNEQFF. The CDR3 nucleotides read TGTGCCTGGACGGGACACCAGTACAATGAGCAGTTCTTC. Together with reference TRBV30 and TRBJ2-1, the CDR3 gives the full variable domain: SQTIHQWPATLVQPVGSPLSLECTVEGTSNPNLYWYRQAAGRGLQLLFYSVGIGQISSEVPQNLSASRPQDRQFILSSKKLLLSDSGFYLCAWTGHQYNEQFFGPGTRLTVL.

The chain employs TRBV5-5 and TRBJ2-7, with D possibly being TRBD1 (5 bases). Trimming took 3 bases from V and 0 from J, leaving 13 bases between them. Germline V gene sequence: CDR1 SGHKS, CDR2 YYEKEE (reference sequence). This CDR3 spans 15 amino acids. The CDR3 DNA is TGTGCCAGCAGCTCAGGGATCAACCTCTCCTACGAGCAGTACGTC. Its protein is CASSSGINLSYEQYV.

This clone has a single count. The chain carries TRBV28 and TRBJ2-3, with 10 bases fitting TRBD2. The J segment lost 0 bases and the V segment lost 7 bases, leaving 7 bases of the junction unmatched. Germline CDR1 is MDHEN and CDR2 is SYDVKM. The length of the CDR3 is 16 residues. The CDR3 protein is CASISGGAGSTDTQYF. The CDR3 region has the DNA TGTGCCAGCATAAGCGGGGGGGCGGGGAGCACAGATACGCAGTATTTT.

The chain couples TRBV10-2 to TRBJ2-1; TRBD1 is a possible D gene (5 bases). The V and J ends lost 6 bases and 2 bases respectively, with 14 bases between them. CDR1 and CDR2 from the germline V gene are WSHSY and SAAADI. The length of the CDR3 is 15 residues. CDR3 in amino acids: CASRERGNPYNEQFF. CDR3 sequence (DNA): TGCGCCAGCAGAGAAAGGGGTAATCCCTACAATGAGCAGTTCTTC.

The J gene is TRBJ1-2, the V gene TRBV4-1; D is uncertain. V gave up 0 bases and J gave up 7 bases, with 12 bases separating them. Germline loops: CDR1 MGHRA, CDR2 YSYEKL. CDR3 size: 14 residues. CDR3 in amino acids: CASSQDRSLAGYTF. CDR3 coding DNA: TGCGCCAGCAGCCAAGACAGATCGCTTGCTGGCTACACCTTC.

The chain links TRBV18 to TRBJ2-3; D not certain. The CDR3 has 12 residues. Germline V CDR1 and CDR2: KGHSH, LQKENI. The germline V and J ends were trimmed by 4 bases and 4 bases, with 6 bases remaining between them. In DNA form, the CDR3 reads TGTGCCAGCTCACGAGTTGCAGATACGCAGTATTTT. Translated: CASSRVADTQYF.

Regarding this clone: This CDR3 fails to terminate in the conserved phenylalanine or tryptophan, so it likely reflects a read error. This rearrangement joins TRBV9 to TRBJ1-1; D gene ambiguous. The CDR3 extends over 17 amino acids. CDR1 is SGDLS, CDR2 YYNGEE, per germline. The ends were cut back, 0 bases at V and 0 bases at J, with 15 bases in the middle. CDR3 nucleotides: TGTGCCAGCAGCGTAGGCGGCGGGCGGGGAATGAACACTGAAGCTTTCCTT. Its protein product is CASSVGGGRGMNTEAFL.